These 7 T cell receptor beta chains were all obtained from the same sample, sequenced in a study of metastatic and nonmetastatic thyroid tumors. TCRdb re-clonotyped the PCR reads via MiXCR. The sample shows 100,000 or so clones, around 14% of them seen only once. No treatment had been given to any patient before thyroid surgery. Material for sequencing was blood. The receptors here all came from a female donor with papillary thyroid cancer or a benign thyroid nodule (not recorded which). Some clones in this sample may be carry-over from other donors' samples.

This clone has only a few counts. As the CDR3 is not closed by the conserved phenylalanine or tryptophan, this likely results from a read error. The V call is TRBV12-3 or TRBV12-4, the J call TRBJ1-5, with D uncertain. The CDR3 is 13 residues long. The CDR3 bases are TGTGCCATCAGTTTGGCGGACGGTCAGCCCCAGCATTCT. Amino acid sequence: CAISLADGQPQHS.

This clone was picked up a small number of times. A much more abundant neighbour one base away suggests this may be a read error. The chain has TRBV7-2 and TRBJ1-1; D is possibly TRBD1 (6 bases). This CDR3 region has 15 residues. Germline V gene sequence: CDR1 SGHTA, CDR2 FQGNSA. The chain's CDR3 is CASSLARGADTGAFF. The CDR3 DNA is TGTGCCAGCAGCTTAGCTAGGGGGGCGGACACTGGAGCTTTCTTT.

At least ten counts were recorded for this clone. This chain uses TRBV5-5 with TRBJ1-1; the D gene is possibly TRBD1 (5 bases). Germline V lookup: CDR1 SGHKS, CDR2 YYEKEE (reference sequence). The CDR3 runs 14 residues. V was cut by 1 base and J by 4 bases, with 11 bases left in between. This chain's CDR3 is CASSLLTGTTEAFF. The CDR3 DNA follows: TGTGCCAGCAGCTTGTTAACGGGGACCACTGAAGCTTTCTTT.

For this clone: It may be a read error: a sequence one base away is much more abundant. CDR3 sequence: CASSTGLMVYIQYF. CDR3 DNA sequence: TGTGCCAGCAGCACAGGTTTGATGGTATACATTCAGTACTTC. The chain recombines TRBV28 with TRBJ2-4; possibly TRBD1 for D (5 bases). V lost 6 bases to trimming and J lost 8 bases, with 17 bases between them. CDR1 MDHEN and CDR2 SYDVKM come from the germline V gene. This CDR3 has 14 amino acids. Based on the CDR3 plus reference TRBV28 and TRBJ2-4, the full variable domain is DVKVTQSSRYLVKRTGEKVFLECVQDMDHENMFWYRQDPGLGLRLIYFSYDVKMKEKGDIPEGYSVSREKKERFSLILESASTNQTSMYLCASSTGLMVYIQYFGAGTRLSVL.

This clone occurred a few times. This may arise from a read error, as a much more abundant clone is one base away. This CDR3 is CASSPRRFPRETQYF. CDR3 in DNA: TGTGCCAGCAGCCCTCGGCGCTTTCCCCGGGAGACCCAGTACTTC. The chain employs TRBV11-3 and TRBJ2-5; D remains unclear. V was cut by 5 bases and J by 5 bases, with 18 bases left in between. The CDR3 has 15 amino acids. Per germline, CDR1 SGHNT and CDR2 YENEEA.

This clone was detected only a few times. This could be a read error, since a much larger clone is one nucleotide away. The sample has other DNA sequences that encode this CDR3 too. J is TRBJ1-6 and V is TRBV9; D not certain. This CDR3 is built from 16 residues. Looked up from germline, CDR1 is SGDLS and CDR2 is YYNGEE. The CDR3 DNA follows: TGTGCCAGCAGTGTAGCTGAGGCGCCCGGTTTGTCACCCCTCCACTTT. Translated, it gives CASSVAEAPGLSPLHF.

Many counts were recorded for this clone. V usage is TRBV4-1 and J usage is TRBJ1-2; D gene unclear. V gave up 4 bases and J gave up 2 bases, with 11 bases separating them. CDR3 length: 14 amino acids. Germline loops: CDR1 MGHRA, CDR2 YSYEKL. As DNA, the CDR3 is TGCGCCAGCAGCCCATCACCAACCAACTATGGCTACACCTTC. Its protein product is CASSPSPTNYGYTF.